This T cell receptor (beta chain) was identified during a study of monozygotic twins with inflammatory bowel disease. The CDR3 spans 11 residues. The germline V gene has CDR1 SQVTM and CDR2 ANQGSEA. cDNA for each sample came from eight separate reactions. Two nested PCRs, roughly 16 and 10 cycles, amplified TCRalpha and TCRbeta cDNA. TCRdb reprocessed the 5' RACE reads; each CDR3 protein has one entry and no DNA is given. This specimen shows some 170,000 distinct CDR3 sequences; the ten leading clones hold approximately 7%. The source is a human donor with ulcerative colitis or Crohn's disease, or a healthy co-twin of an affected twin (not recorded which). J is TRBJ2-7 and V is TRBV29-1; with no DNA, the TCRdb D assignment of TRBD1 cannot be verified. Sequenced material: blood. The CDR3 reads CSVGAGGEQYF.